Listed below are T cell receptor beta chains from one sample, sequenced in a study of T cells in Graves' hyperthyroidism and ophthalmopathy. TCRdb independently ran MiXCR on the multiplex PCR reads; one entry per CDR3 protein. This table holds some 530,000 distinct CDR3 sequences, 22% found once. The sequencing input was blood. The receptors were sampled from a woman between 70 and 85 years old with Graves' ophthalmopathy. Both conserved end residues are part of each CDR3. The order of the fields is D gene, J gene, V gene, clone size, CDR3 protein, CDR3 DNA. The D gene is left open where the match is weak. Rows may omit the clone size; those that give it use once, few, many or a size class.

D gene: -; J gene: TRBJ1-2; V gene: TRBV11-2; clone size: few; CDR3 protein: CASSLVQRANYGYTF; CDR3 DNA: TGTGCCAGCAGCTTAGTACAGAGAGCTAACTATGGCTACACCTTC
D gene: TRBD2; J gene: TRBJ2-3; V gene: TRBV12-3/TRBV12-4; clone size: -; CDR3 protein: CASSFTGTSGTDTQYF; CDR3 DNA: TGTGCCAGCAGTTTTACCGGGACTAGCGGTACAGATACGCAGTATTTT
D gene: -; J gene: TRBJ1-5; V gene: TRBV6-1; clone size: many; CDR3 protein: CASRQQSGPNQPQHF; CDR3 DNA: TGTGCCAGCAGGCAACAATCAGGCCCCAATCAGCCCCAGCATTTT
D gene: TRBD1; J gene: TRBJ1-5; V gene: TRBV6-1; clone size: few; CDR3 protein: CASNRGQANQPQHF; CDR3 DNA: TGTGCCAGCAATAGGGGACAGGCCAATCAGCCCCAGCATTTT
D gene: -; J gene: TRBJ1-3; V gene: TRBV12-3/TRBV12-4; clone size: many; CDR3 protein: CASRTGPRGTIYF; CDR3 DNA: TGTGCCAGCAGGACCGGACCCCGGGGCACCATATATTTT
D gene: TRBD2; J gene: TRBJ2-7; V gene: TRBV2; clone size: few; CDR3 protein: CASSETSGSFYEQYF; CDR3 DNA: TGTGCCAGCTCCGAGACTAGCGGGAGTTTCTACGAGCAGTACTTC
D gene: TRBD2; J gene: TRBJ2-3; V gene: TRBV12-3/TRBV12-4; clone size: many; CDR3 protein: CASSPGLAGATDTQYF; CDR3 DNA: TGTGCCAGCAGTCCCGGACTAGCGGGGGCCACAGATACGCAGTATTTT
D gene: -; J gene: TRBJ2-2; V gene: TRBV7-3; clone size: few; CDR3 protein: CASSLRGGGTGELFF; CDR3 DNA: TGTGCCAGCAGCTTAAGAGGAGGTGGGACCGGGGAGCTGTTTTTT
D gene: -; J gene: TRBJ1-2; V gene: TRBV28; clone size: once; CDR3 protein: CASFRGGYYGYTF; CDR3 DNA: TGTGCCAGCTTTAGGGGGGGTTACTATGGCTACACCTTC
D gene: TRBD2; J gene: TRBJ2-5; V gene: TRBV4-2; clone size: few; CDR3 protein: CASSLGLAGYQETQYF; CDR3 DNA: TGTGCCAGCAGCCTGGGACTAGCGGGATACCAAGAGACCCAGTACTTC
D gene: -; J gene: TRBJ2-1; V gene: TRBV20-1; clone size: many; CDR3 protein: CSARVGQSSYNEQFF; CDR3 DNA: TGCAGTGCTAGAGTTGGACAGAGCTCCTACAATGAGCAGTTCTTC
D gene: -; J gene: TRBJ1-2; V gene: TRBV30; clone size: few; CDR3 protein: CAWSRDTYYGYTF; CDR3 DNA: TGTGCCTGGAGTAGGGACACCTACTATGGCTACACCTTC
D gene: TRBD2; J gene: TRBJ2-6; V gene: TRBV25-1; clone size: -; CDR3 protein: CASSALAGESGANVLTF; CDR3 DNA: TGTGCCAGCAGTGCGTTAGCGGGAGAGAGTGGGGCCAACGTCCTGACTTTC
D gene: -; J gene: TRBJ1-5; V gene: TRBV28; clone size: -; CDR3 protein: CASSFPEYPQHF; CDR3 DNA: TGTGCCAGCAGTTTCCCCGAGTATCCCCAGCATTTT
D gene: -; J gene: TRBJ2-3; V gene: TRBV7-8; clone size: few; CDR3 protein: CASTRGAGTTDTQYF; CDR3 DNA: TGTGCCAGCACGCGCGGCGCCGGGACCACAGATACGCAGTATTTT
D gene: TRBD1; J gene: TRBJ2-3; V gene: TRBV20-1; clone size: many; CDR3 protein: CSAHRGADTQYF; CDR3 DNA: TGCAGTGCCCACAGGGGGGCAGATACGCAGTATTTT
D gene: -; J gene: TRBJ2-3; V gene: TRBV30; clone size: few; CDR3 protein: CAWSVRGSDTQYF; CDR3 DNA: TGTGCCTGGAGTGTTAGAGGGTCGGATACGCAGTATTTT
D gene: -; J gene: TRBJ2-5; V gene: TRBV6-5; clone size: -; CDR3 protein: CASSYSRERETQYF; CDR3 DNA: TGTGCCAGCAGTTACTCGAGGGAAAGAGAGACCCAGTACTTC
D gene: -; J gene: TRBJ1-2; V gene: TRBV5-1; clone size: -; CDR3 protein: CASSYEGSNYGYTF; CDR3 DNA: TGCGCCAGCAGCTATGAGGGGTCCAACTATGGCTACACCTTC
D gene: -; J gene: TRBJ1-4; V gene: TRBV7-9; clone size: once; CDR3 protein: CASSFGGAANEKLFF; CDR3 DNA: TGTGCCAGCAGCTTTGGGGGCGCGGCTAATGAAAAACTGTTTTTT
D gene: -; J gene: TRBJ1-2; V gene: TRBV5-1; clone size: -; CDR3 protein: CASSLDRAGYGYTF; CDR3 DNA: TGCGCCAGCAGCTTGGACAGGGCGGGCTATGGCTACACCTTC
D gene: TRBD1; J gene: TRBJ2-2; V gene: TRBV19; clone size: few; CDR3 protein: CASRIWTQGQGHTGELFF; CDR3 DNA: TGTGCCAGTAGGATTTGGACCCAAGGACAGGGACACACCGGGGAGCTGTTTTTT
D gene: -; J gene: TRBJ2-5; V gene: TRBV20-1; clone size: many; CDR3 protein: CSAKTQKGGPETQYF; CDR3 DNA: TGCAGTGCTAAAACCCAAAAAGGAGGGCCGGAGACCCAGTACTTC
D gene: TRBD1; J gene: TRBJ2-1; V gene: TRBV6-2/TRBV6-3; clone size: many; CDR3 protein: CASSPIRGQGQDEQFF; CDR3 DNA: TGTGCCAGCAGCCCCATCCGGGGTCAAGGACAGGATGAGCAGTTCTTC
D gene: TRBD2; J gene: TRBJ2-1; V gene: TRBV20-1; clone size: -; CDR3 protein: CSAQSAGGRYNEQFF; CDR3 DNA: TGCAGTGCACAGAGCGCGGGAGGGCGCTACAATGAGCAGTTCTTC
D gene: -; J gene: TRBJ2-7; V gene: TRBV9; clone size: many; CDR3 protein: CASSVDPRDGTYEQYF; CDR3 DNA: TGTGCCAGCAGCGTAGACCCAAGGGACGGTACCTACGAGCAGTACTTC
D gene: -; J gene: TRBJ2-1; V gene: TRBV12-3/TRBV12-4; clone size: few; CDR3 protein: CASSLVAGRVVNEQFF; CDR3 DNA: TGTGCCAGCAGTTTAGTTGCGGGAAGGGTTGTGAATGAGCAGTTCTTC
D gene: -; J gene: TRBJ2-6; V gene: TRBV12-3/TRBV12-4; clone size: -; CDR3 protein: CASSSNLGANVLTF; CDR3 DNA: TGTGCCAGCAGTTCGAATCTGGGGGCCAACGTCCTGACTTTC
D gene: -; J gene: TRBJ1-3; V gene: TRBV29-1; clone size: -; CDR3 protein: CSVEGGGGNTIYF; CDR3 DNA: TGCAGCGTTGAAGGAGGGGGAGGAAACACCATATATTTT
D gene: TRBD2; J gene: TRBJ2-1; V gene: TRBV11-2; clone size: many; CDR3 protein: CASSLGSSGNEQFF; CDR3 DNA: TGTGCCAGCAGCTTAGGTTCTAGCGGGAATGAGCAGTTCTTC
D gene: -; J gene: TRBJ1-5; V gene: TRBV20-1; clone size: many; CDR3 protein: CSARGGVGQPQHF; CDR3 DNA: TGCAGTGCTAGAGGGGGCGTAGGTCAGCCCCAGCATTTT
D gene: -; J gene: TRBJ2-1; V gene: TRBV7-9; clone size: -; CDR3 protein: CASSARGQSYNEQFF; CDR3 DNA: TGTGCCAGCAGCGCCCGGGGACAATCCTACAATGAGCAGTTCTTC
D gene: TRBD1; J gene: TRBJ2-7; V gene: TRBV11-2; clone size: -; CDR3 protein: CASSGRQGAGYEQYF; CDR3 DNA: TGTGCCAGCAGCGGGCGGCAGGGGGCGGGTTACGAGCAGTACTTC
D gene: -; J gene: TRBJ1-2; V gene: TRBV2; clone size: many; CDR3 protein: CASRRGVLYGYTF; CDR3 DNA: TGTGCCAGCAGGAGGGGTGTACTCTATGGCTACACCTTC
D gene: -; J gene: TRBJ1-3; V gene: TRBV30; clone size: -; CDR3 protein: CAWSGTFSGNTIYF; CDR3 DNA: TGTGCCTGGAGCGGGACATTTTCTGGAAACACCATATATTTT
D gene: -; J gene: TRBJ1-1; V gene: TRBV3-1; clone size: many; CDR3 protein: CASSQELRGTEAFF; CDR3 DNA: TGTGCCAGCAGCCAAGAACTACGGGGCACTGAAGCTTTCTTT
D gene: -; J gene: TRBJ1-2; V gene: TRBV20-1; clone size: -; CDR3 protein: CSASFQGLGYTF; CDR3 DNA: TGCAGTGCTAGTTTTCAGGGTCTTGGCTACACCTTC
D gene: TRBD1; J gene: TRBJ1-1; V gene: TRBV5-6; clone size: -; CDR3 protein: CASSQDRGREAFF; CDR3 DNA: TGTGCCAGCAGCCAGGACAGGGGGCGGGAAGCTTTCTTT
D gene: -; J gene: TRBJ1-1; V gene: TRBV29-1; clone size: few; CDR3 protein: CASRAGTEAFF; CDR3 DNA: TGCGCCTCACGGGCTGGGACTGAAGCTTTCTTT
D gene: TRBD1; J gene: TRBJ1-5; V gene: TRBV9; clone size: few; CDR3 protein: CASSPRDDRENQPQHF; CDR3 DNA: TGTGCCAGCAGCCCCCGCGATGACAGGGAGAACCAGCCCCAGCATTTT
D gene: TRBD1; J gene: TRBJ1-5; V gene: TRBV15; clone size: few; CDR3 protein: CATRTGGGSNQPQHF; CDR3 DNA: TGTGCCACCCGGACAGGGGGAGGGAGCAATCAGCCCCAGCATTTT
D gene: -; J gene: TRBJ2-3; V gene: TRBV5-1; clone size: few; CDR3 protein: CASRPYERATDTQYF; CDR3 DNA: TGCGCCAGCAGGCCCTATGAGCGGGCCACAGATACGCAGTATTTT
D gene: TRBD2; J gene: TRBJ2-2; V gene: TRBV6-2/TRBV6-3; clone size: -; CDR3 protein: CASSYLAGGPIGELFF; CDR3 DNA: TGTGCCAGCAGTTACCTAGCGGGAGGGCCCATCGGGGAGCTGTTTTTT
D gene: TRBD1; J gene: TRBJ1-2; V gene: TRBV30; clone size: few; CDR3 protein: CAWSEDRGDGYTF; CDR3 DNA: TGTGCCTGGAGTGAGGACAGGGGAGATGGCTACACCTTC
D gene: TRBD2; J gene: TRBJ2-1; V gene: TRBV10-2; clone size: -; CDR3 protein: CASMFLAGHNEQFF; CDR3 DNA: TGCGCCAGCATGTTTTTAGCGGGACACAATGAGCAGTTCTTC
D gene: -; J gene: TRBJ2-3; V gene: TRBV14; clone size: few; CDR3 protein: CASSQRQISTDTQYF; CDR3 DNA: TGTGCCAGCAGCCAACGCCAGATTAGCACAGATACGCAGTATTTT
D gene: -; J gene: TRBJ2-5; V gene: TRBV4-3; clone size: once; CDR3 protein: CASSQDRQYQETQYF; CDR3 DNA: TGCGCCAGCAGCCAAGATCGACAGTACCAAGAGACCCAGTACTTC
D gene: TRBD1; J gene: TRBJ1-2; V gene: TRBV20-1; clone size: few; CDR3 protein: CSADSQGVGYGYTF; CDR3 DNA: TGCAGTGCTGACAGCCAGGGGGTAGGCTATGGCTACACCTTC
D gene: -; J gene: TRBJ2-3; V gene: TRBV12-3/TRBV12-4; clone size: many; CDR3 protein: CASSSEGSNTDTQYF; CDR3 DNA: TGTGCCAGCAGTTCAGAAGGGAGTAACACAGATACGCAGTATTTT
D gene: TRBD2; J gene: TRBJ2-7; V gene: TRBV4-1; clone size: few; CDR3 protein: CASSQDSSGRAYEQYF; CDR3 DNA: TGCGCCAGCAGCCAAGATAGTAGCGGGAGGGCGTACGAGCAGTACTTC
D gene: -; J gene: TRBJ2-7; V gene: TRBV20-1; clone size: -; CDR3 protein: CSTSNRAYEQYF; CDR3 DNA: TGCAGCACCTCGAACAGGGCCTACGAGCAGTACTTC
D gene: -; J gene: TRBJ1-1; V gene: TRBV7-9; clone size: -; CDR3 protein: CASSLDRERTTEAFF; CDR3 DNA: TGTGCCAGCAGCTTAGATCGAGAAAGGACCACTGAAGCTTTCTTT
D gene: -; J gene: TRBJ1-1; V gene: TRBV24-1; clone size: -; CDR3 protein: CPTSWPLGRAFF; CDR3 DNA: TGTCCCACCAGTTGGCCCCTCGGCCGGGCTTTCTTT
D gene: -; J gene: TRBJ2-3; V gene: TRBV18; clone size: few; CDR3 protein: CATAESRGTDTQYF; CDR3 DNA: TGTGCCACGGCAGAGTCCCGGGGGACAGATACGCAGTATTTT
D gene: -; J gene: TRBJ1-3; V gene: TRBV28; clone size: few; CDR3 protein: CAGSSRTGNTIYF; CDR3 DNA: TGTGCCGGAAGCAGTCGGACTGGAAACACCATATATTTT
D gene: -; J gene: TRBJ1-2; V gene: TRBV10-3; clone size: -; CDR3 protein: CAISQGGNYGYTF; CDR3 DNA: TGTGCCATCAGTCAAGGGGGGAACTATGGCTACACCTTC
D gene: TRBD1; J gene: TRBJ2-7; V gene: TRBV5-4; clone size: few; CDR3 protein: CASTGQGFDEQYF; CDR3 DNA: TGTGCCAGCACCGGACAGGGGTTCGACGAGCAGTACTTC
D gene: -; J gene: TRBJ2-2; V gene: TRBV7-8; clone size: few; CDR3 protein: CASSLIYPGELFF; CDR3 DNA: TGTGCCAGCAGCTTAATTTATCCCGGGGAGCTGTTTTTT
D gene: -; J gene: TRBJ1-1; V gene: TRBV10-2; clone size: many; CDR3 protein: CASSERQLNTEAFF; CDR3 DNA: TGCGCCAGCAGTGAGCGGCAGCTGAACACTGAAGCTTTCTTT